This passage covers 18 T cell receptor beta chains from one sample sequenced in a study of blood T cell repertoires in COVID-19. The assay was immunoSEQ multiplex PCR, and TCRdb's table has in-frame clones only and misses some. This sample yields approximately 300,000 clones, of which about four fifths are seen a single time; 15% to 19% belongs to the top ten. Sequencing input: peripheral blood. The receptors originated from a person between 70 and 80 years old with COVID-19, enrolled during active disease.

This clone was detected once. The chain is built from TRBV7-9 and TRBJ2-7, with 7 nucleotides matching TRBD1. Germline V gene data show CDR1 as SEHNR and CDR2 as FQNEAQ (reference sequence). The J segment lost 3 bases and the V segment lost 8 bases, leaving 13 bases of the junction unmatched. CDR3 size: 15 residues. The CDR3 region is CASSPRGRGIYEQYF. CDR3 DNA sequence: TGTGCCAGCTCACCGAGGGGCAGGGGGATCTACGAGCAGTACTTC. The variable domain in full, completed from reference TRBV7-9 and TRBJ2-7, reads DTGVSQNPRHKITKRGQNVTFRCDPISEHNRLYWYRQTLGQGPEFLTYFQNEAQLEKSRLLSDRFSAERPKGSFSTLEIQRTEQGDSAMYLCASSPRGRGIYEQYFGPGTRLTVT.

This chain connects TRBV7-9 to TRBJ2-3; 10 positions match TRBD1. V was clipped by 3 bases and J by 3 bases; unmatched bases: 9. Germline CDR1 and CDR2: SEHNR and FQNEAQ (reference sequence). The CDR3 length is 17 residues. The CDR3 loop is CASSFPQRTGGTDTQYF. The CDR3 coding sequence is TGTGCCAGCAGCTTCCCCCAAAGGACAGGGGGAACAGATACGCAGTATTTT.

The V and J genes are TRBV7-2 and TRBJ1-5; D remains ambiguous. V was pared by 1 base and J by 0 bases, with 13 bases between. The CDR3 spans 17 residues. Looked up from germline, CDR1 is SGHTA and CDR2 is FQGNSA. The CDR3 region is CASSLVAGPNSNQPQHF. CDR3 bases: TGTGCCAGCAGCTTAGTGGCTGGGCCAAATAGCAATCAGCCCCAGCATTTT. Complete variable domain (other parts from reference TRBV7-2 and TRBJ1-5): GAGVSQSPSNKVTEKGKDVELRCDPISGHTALYWYRQSLGQGLEFLIYFQGNSAPDKSGLPSDRFSAERTGGSVSTLTIQRTQQEDSAVYLCASSLVAGPNSNQPQHFGDGTRLSIL.

This sequence joins TRBV29-1 and TRBJ2-3; 7 bases align to TRBD1. This CDR3 spans 15 amino acids. The ends lost 1 base at V and 3 bases at J; junction bases unmatched: 7. Germline V gene lookup returns CDR1 SQVTM and CDR2 ANQGSEA. The CDR3 loop reads CSVEGGQFSTDTQYF. CDR3 sequence (DNA): TGCAGCGTTGAAGGGGGACAGTTTTCAACAGATACGCAGTATTTT.

The V call is TRBV15, the J call TRBJ1-3; D ambiguous. Trimming took off 0 bases at V and 0 bases at J, with 9 bases between the two ends. Germline lookup yields CDR1 LNHNV and CDR2 YYDKDF (reference sequence). The CDR3 loop spans 16 amino acids. The CDR3 loop reads CATSRDLSSSGNTIYF. The CDR3 bases are TGTGCCACCAGCAGAGATCTCAGTTCCTCTGGAAACACCATATATTTT.

J is TRBJ2-1 and V is TRBV11-3; 8 bases are a match to TRBD1. The CDR3 is 15 residues long. Looked up from germline, CDR1 is SGHNT and CDR2 is YENEEA. The trim removed 2 bases at V and 7 bases at J, leaving 7 bases unmatched. The CDR3, as DNA: TGTGCCAGCAGCTTACGGTCCCGACAGGGGAATGAGCAGTTCTTC. Amino acids: CASSLRSRQGNEQFF.

The CDR3 reads CASSLSDQETQYF. In nucleotides, the CDR3 is TGTGCCAGCAGCTTGTCTGACCAAGAGACCCAGTACTTC. The chain combines TRBV7-2 with TRBJ2-5; D not certain. Germline V CDR1 and CDR2: SGHTA, FQGNSA. There are 13 residues in the CDR3. Between the trimmed V and J ends, which lost 3 bases and 0 bases, there was a span of 5 bases.

This clone was seen just once. The chain employs TRBV9 and TRBJ2-7; the match to TRBD2 covers 10 bases. Looked up from germline, CDR1 is SGDLS and CDR2 is YYNGEE. Germline trimming cut 4 bases from V and 5 bases from J; bases unmatched to any gene: 3. The CDR3 runs 13 residues. The CDR3: CASSLAGAHEQYF. CDR3 in DNA: TGTGCCAGCAGCCTAGCGGGAGCCCACGAGCAGTACTTC.

CDR3 in amino acids: CASSSSGQRALVQETQYF. CDR3 sequence (DNA): TGTGCCAGCAGTTCCTCCGGCCAGCGGGCACTCGTCCAAGAGACCCAGTACTTC. The V call is TRBV6-2 or TRBV6-3, the J call TRBJ2-5; possibly TRBD2 for D (6 bases). This CDR3 is built from 18 residues. CDR1 and CDR2 from the germline V gene are MNHEY and SVGEGT. Trimming cost V 4 bases and J 1 base, with 22 bases left between them.

The rearrangement uses TRBV12-3 or TRBV12-4 and TRBJ1-2, with D tentatively TRBD1 (5 bases). The CDR3 length is 12 residues. V gave up 5 bases and J gave up 3 bases, with 7 bases separating them. This CDR3 is CASSGGDYGYTF. CDR3 in DNA: TGTGCCAGCAGTGGGGGGGACTATGGCTACACCTTC.

V is TRBV27 and J is TRBJ1-4; TRBD1 aligns across 10 bases. The CDR3 is 14 residues long. V shed 4 bases and J 7 bases; nucleotides not matched to a gene: 3. Germline CDR1 is MNHEY and CDR2 is SMNVEV (reference sequence). The CDR3, as DNA: TGTGCCAGCAGTTCGGGACAGGGGTTTGAAAAACTGTTTTTT. Amino acids: CASSSGQGFEKLFF.

The chain employs TRBV7-2 and TRBJ2-1; no clear D gene. Trimming removed 1 base at V and 3 bases at J, with 7 bases between. This CDR3 has 14 amino acids. In germline, CDR1 is SGHTA, CDR2 FQGNSA. The CDR3 region is CASSLGADYNEQFF. In DNA, the CDR3 is TGTGCCAGCAGCTTAGGGGCAGACTACAATGAGCAGTTCTTC. Combining the CDR3 with reference TRBV7-2 and TRBJ2-1 gives the whole variable domain GAGVSQSPSNKVTEKGKDVELRCDPISGHTALYWYRQSLGQGLEFLIYFQGNSAPDKSGLPSDRFSAERTGGSVSTLTIQRTQQEDSAVYLCASSLGADYNEQFFGPGTRLTVL.

This clone was recorded only once. V is TRBV6-5 and J is TRBJ1-5; D possibly corresponds to TRBD1 (6 bases). The CDR3 extends over 13 amino acids. CDR1 MNHEY and CDR2 SVGAGI come from the germline V gene. V lost 8 bases and J lost 7, with 15 bases in between. The CDR3 DNA sequence: TGTGCCAGCGTGGGGGCAGGATACCAGCCCCAGCATTTT. Its protein product is CASVGAGYQPQHF.

The chain combines TRBV6-5 with TRBJ1-1, with 7 bases lining up with TRBD1. The junction had 5 bases not matched to a gene; V was cut back by 9 bases and J by 1 base. There are 13 residues in the CDR3. CDR1 and CDR2 (germline): MNHEY, SVGAGI. Written as DNA, the CDR3 is TGTGCCAGTGACAGGGTTCGGAACACTGAAGCTTTCTTT. Translating it yields CASDRVRNTEAFF.

This chain connects TRBV11-3 to TRBJ2-3, with TRBD2 matching over 11 bases. Germline-derived CDR1 and CDR2 are SGHNT and YENEEA. This CDR3 contains 17 residues. The J segment lost 2 bases and the V segment lost 0 bases, leaving 4 bases of the junction unmatched. The CDR3 loop reads CASSLEGTSGYTDTQYF. CDR3 DNA: TGTGCCAGCAGCTTAGAGGGGACTAGCGGATACACAGATACGCAGTATTTT.

The chain carries TRBV5-1 and TRBJ2-7, with D perhaps matching TRBD2 (6 bases). V was cut by 1 base and J by 7 bases, with 21 bases left in between. This CDR3 is built from 16 residues. CDR1 and CDR2 (germline): SGHRS, YFSETQ. The CDR3 coding sequence is TGCGCCAGCAGCTTGCAACCCGGGACTGCCCTCGGGGAGCAGTACTTC. As protein: CASSLQPGTALGEQYF.

The chain links TRBV19 to TRBJ1-1; 7 bases line up with TRBD1. Trimming removed 3 bases from V and 1 base from J; junction bases left unmatched: 5. The CDR3 runs to 15 residues. CDR1 and CDR2 from the germline V gene are LNHDA and SQIVND (reference sequence). CDR3: CASSIAGTANTEAFF. CDR3 DNA sequence: TGTGCCAGTAGTATCGCCGGGACAGCGAACACTGAAGCTTTCTTT.

This chain links TRBV7-9 with TRBJ2-7, with a possible D match to TRBD1 (6 bases). The germline V and J ends were trimmed by 5 bases and 8 bases, with 16 bases remaining between them. This CDR3 comprises 13 residues. Germline V gene lookup returns CDR1 SEHNR and CDR2 FQNEAQ (reference sequence). CDR3 DNA sequence: TGTGCCAGCAGCGATACCGGGACAAACCAGCAGTACTTC. Translating it yields CASSDTGTNQQYF.